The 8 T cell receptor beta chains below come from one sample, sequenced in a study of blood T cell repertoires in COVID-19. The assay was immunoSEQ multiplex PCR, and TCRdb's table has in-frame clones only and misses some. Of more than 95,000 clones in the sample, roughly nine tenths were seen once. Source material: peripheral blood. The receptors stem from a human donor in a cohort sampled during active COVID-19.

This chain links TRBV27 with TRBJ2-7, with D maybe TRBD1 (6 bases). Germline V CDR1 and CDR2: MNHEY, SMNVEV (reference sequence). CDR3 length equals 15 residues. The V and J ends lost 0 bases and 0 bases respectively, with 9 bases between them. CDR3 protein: CASSLSRDTSYEQYF. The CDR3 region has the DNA TGTGCCAGCAGTTTATCGAGGGACACCTCCTACGAGCAGTACTTC.

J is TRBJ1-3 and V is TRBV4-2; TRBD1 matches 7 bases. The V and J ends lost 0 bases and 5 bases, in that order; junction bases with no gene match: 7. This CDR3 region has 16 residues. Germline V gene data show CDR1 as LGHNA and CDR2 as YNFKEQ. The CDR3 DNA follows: TGTGCCAGCAGCCAAGATCTATGGGACAGCCGAAACACCATATATTTT. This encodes CASSQDLWDSRNTIYF.

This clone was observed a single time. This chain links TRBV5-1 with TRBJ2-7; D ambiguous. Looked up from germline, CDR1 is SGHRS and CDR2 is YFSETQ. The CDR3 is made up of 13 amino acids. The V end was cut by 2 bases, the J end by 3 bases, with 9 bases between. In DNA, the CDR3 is TGCGCCAGCAGCTTAGGTACAGACTACGAGCAGTACTTC. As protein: CASSLGTDYEQYF.

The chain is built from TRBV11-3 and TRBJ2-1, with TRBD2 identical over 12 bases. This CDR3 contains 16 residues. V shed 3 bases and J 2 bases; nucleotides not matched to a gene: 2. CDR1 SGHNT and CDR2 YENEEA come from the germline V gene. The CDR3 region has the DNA TGTGCCAGCAGCTTGGCTAGCGGGAGGGCCTACAATGAGCAGTTCTTC. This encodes CASSLASGRAYNEQFF.

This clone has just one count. The CDR3 loop is CASSLGGENYGYTF. The CDR3 nucleotides are TGCGCCAGCAGCTTGGGGGGAGAGAACTATGGCTACACCTTC. The gene calls are TRBV5-1 and TRBJ1-2, with no clear D. V lost 0 bases and J lost 2, with 8 bases in between. Germline V lookup: CDR1 SGHRS, CDR2 YFSETQ. The CDR3 length is 14 residues.

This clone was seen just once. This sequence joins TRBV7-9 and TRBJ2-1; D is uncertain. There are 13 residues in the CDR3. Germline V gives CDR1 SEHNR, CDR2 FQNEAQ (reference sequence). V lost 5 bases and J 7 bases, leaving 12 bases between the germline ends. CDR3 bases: TGTGCCAGCAGCCCATCAATAGAAAATGAGCAGTTCTTC. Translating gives CASSPSIENEQFF.

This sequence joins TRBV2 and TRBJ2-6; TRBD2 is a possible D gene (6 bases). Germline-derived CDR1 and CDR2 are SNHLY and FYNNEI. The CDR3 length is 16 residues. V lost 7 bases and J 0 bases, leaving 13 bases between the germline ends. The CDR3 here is CASTREYSSGANVLTF. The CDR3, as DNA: TGTGCCAGCACCCGGGAGTATAGCTCTGGGGCCAACGTCCTGACTTTC. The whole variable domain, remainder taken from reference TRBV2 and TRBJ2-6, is EPEVTQTPSHQVTQMGQEVILRCVPISNHLYFYWYRQILGQKVEFLVSFYNNEISEKSEIFDDQFSVERPDGSNFTLKIRSTKLEDSAMYFCASTREYSSGANVLTFGAGSRLTVL.

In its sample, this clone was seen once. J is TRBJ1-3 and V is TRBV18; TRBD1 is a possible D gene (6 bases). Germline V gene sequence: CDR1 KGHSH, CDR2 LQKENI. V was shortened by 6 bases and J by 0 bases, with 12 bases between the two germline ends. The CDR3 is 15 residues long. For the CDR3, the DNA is TGTGCCAGCTCTCCCGGGACAAACTCTGGAAACACCATATATTTT. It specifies CASSPGTNSGNTIYF.